A single sample gave rise to the 26 T cell receptor beta chains below, sequenced in a study of T cell responses to AZD1222 COVID-19 vaccine. Method: immunoSEQ multiplex PCR; TCRdb's copy keeps in-frame clones and lacks some. The sample yields 87,000 or so clones, around 90% seen once. The input for sequencing was peripheral blood, taken on day 0 of AZD1222 vaccination. The source is an adult in good health.

V and J are TRBV5-6 and TRBJ1-5; 9 bases align to TRBD1. Germline V gives CDR1 SGHDT, CDR2 YYEEEE. The CDR3 totals 15 residues. With V trimmed by 1 base and J by 5 bases, 4 bases remained unmatched. The CDR3 region is CASSLSGTGYQPQHF. CDR3 nucleotide sequence: TGTGCCAGCAGCTTGTCAGGGACAGGGTATCAGCCCCAGCATTTT.

Only a few counts were recorded for this clone. The chain combines TRBV5-8 with TRBJ1-6; D is perhaps TRBD1 (6 bases). Germline assignment: CDR1 SGHTS and CDR2 YDEGEE. V shed 0 bases and J shed 7 bases, with 11 bases lying between them. The length of the CDR3 is 15 residues. DNA of the CDR3: TGTGCCAGCAGCTTGGTGGGCAGGGGAAATTCACCCCTCCACTTT. Its protein product is CASSLVGRGNSPLHF.

This chain joins TRBV5-4 and TRBJ2-3, with D possibly matching TRBD2 (7 bases). Germline V lookup: CDR1 SGHNT, CDR2 YYREEE (reference sequence). The CDR3 sequence is 15 residues long. V lost 2 bases, J lost 5 bases, and 15 bases lay in between. The CDR3 DNA reads as TGTGCCAGCAGCTTTGGAGGGGGGGCCGTAGATACGCAGTATTTT. It encodes CASSFGGGAVDTQYF.

CDR3 in DNA: TGTGCCAGCAGTTACGGGCAGGGTGTAGGCGAGCAGTACTTC. Protein: CASSYGQGVGEQYF. The chain uses TRBV6-5 and TRBJ2-7; D might be TRBD1 (5 bases). Trimming took off 2 bases at V and 6 bases at J, with 14 bases between the two ends. The CDR3 contains 14 residues. The V gene's germline CDR1 is MNHEY and CDR2 SVGAGI.

This clone was picked up a small number of times. The chain joins TRBV4-1 to TRBJ2-7, with 11 bases lining up with TRBD1. CDR1 is MGHRA and CDR2 is YSYEKL in the germline V gene. V dropped 0 bases and J dropped 3; count of bases not matched to a gene: 4. The CDR3 has 16 residues. The CDR3 loop is CASSQDGTGGVYEQYF. CDR3 DNA: TGCGCCAGCAGCCAAGATGGGACAGGGGGTGTCTACGAGCAGTACTTC.

This clone appeared a single time. V gene TRBV5-8 combines with J gene TRBJ1-5; D call uncertain. From germline, CDR1 is SGHTS and CDR2 YDEGEE. The CDR3 covers 13 residues. V lost 1 base, J lost 5 bases, and 7 bases lay in between. The CDR3 nucleotides are TGTGCCAGCAGCTTGATTATCGATCAGCCCCAGCATTTT. It translates to CASSLIIDQPQHF.

The CDR3 DNA follows: TGTGCCAGCAGCTCTCAGGGTAAGGGGTCACCCCTCCACTTT. Translation gives CASSSQGKGSPLHF. The V and J genes are TRBV9 and TRBJ1-6; a possible D gene is TRBD1 (5 bases). V was shortened by 4 bases and J by 10 bases, with 15 bases between the two germline ends. Germline V CDR1 and CDR2: SGDLS, YYNGEE. The CDR3 contains 14 residues.

The CDR3 sequence is CASSGSGTDNYGYTF. In DNA form, the CDR3 reads TGTGCCAGCAGCGGCTCCGGGACAGATAACTATGGCTACACCTTC. This sequence joins TRBV7-2 and TRBJ1-2; the match to TRBD1 covers 7 bases. The germline V gene has CDR1 SGHTA and CDR2 FQGNSA. The ends lost 5 bases at V and 1 base at J; junction bases unmatched: 7. CDR3 length equals 15 residues.

The rearrangement uses TRBV5-5 and TRBJ1-6; weak D call: TRBD1 (6 bases). The CDR3 extends over 16 amino acids. The V gene's germline CDR1 is SGHKS and CDR2 YYEKEE (reference sequence). Trimming stripped 3 bases from V and 3 bases from J, with 13 bases between. Written as DNA, the CDR3 is TGTGCCAGCAGCTCCGACCGGGGACACTATAATTCACCCCTCCACTTT. It yields the protein CASSSDRGHYNSPLHF.

The chain combines TRBV2 with TRBJ2-2; D not resolved. Trimming stripped 4 bases from V and 2 bases from J, with 17 bases between. Germline loops: CDR1 SNHLY, CDR2 FYNNEI. The CDR3 spans 17 residues. CDR3 coding DNA: TGTGCCAGCAGTGCCCCACGTGGCCAAATAAACACCGGGGAGCTGTTTTTT. It codes for CASSAPRGQINTGELFF.

The V and J genes are TRBV2 and TRBJ2-7; D might be TRBD2 (6 bases). The V and J ends lost 6 bases and 7 bases respectively, with 13 bases between them. CDR3 length equals 12 residues. CDR1 and CDR2 (germline): SNHLY, FYNNEI. CDR3 in DNA: TGTGCCAGCAGCGCCCCTGGGGGGGAGCAGTACTTC. Translated: CASSAPGGEQYF.

The V gene is TRBV7-3, the J gene TRBJ2-2; 10 nucleotides line up with TRBD1. Germline-derived CDR1 and CDR2 are SGHTA and FQGTGA. V lost 4 bases and J lost 5; bases outside the gene matches: 4. This CDR3 is 15 amino acids long. CDR3 DNA: TGTGCCAGCAGCTCGGGACAGGGGAAGACCGGGGAGCTGTTTTTT. Translation: CASSSGQGKTGELFF. The full variable domain, its missing parts supplied by reference TRBV7-3 and TRBJ2-2, is GAGVSQTPSNKVTEKGKYVELRCDPISGHTALYWYRQSLGQGPEFLIYFQGTGAADDSGLPNDRFFAVRPEGSVSTLKIQRTERGDSAVYLCASSSGQGKTGELFFGEGSRLTVL.

This chain joins TRBV3-1 (or the pseudogene TRBV3-2) and TRBJ1-6; 9 bases align to TRBD1. Trimming cost V 8 bases and J 8 bases; bases outside gene matches: 7. The CDR3 covers 14 residues. CDR1 and CDR2 from the germline V gene are LGHDT and YNNKEL (reference sequence). CDR3 protein: CASEDRGQDSPLHF. CDR3 DNA: TGTGCCAGCGAGGACAGGGGACAGGATTCACCCCTCCACTTT.

V usage is TRBV11-2 and J usage is TRBJ2-2; D uncertain. The CDR3 has 14 amino acids. Between the trimmed V and J ends, which lost 5 bases and 1 base, there was a span of 8 bases. Per the germline V gene, CDR1 is SGHAT and CDR2 is FQNNGV. CDR3 protein: CASSITENTGELFF. In DNA, the CDR3 is TGTGCCAGCAGCATAACAGAGAACACCGGGGAGCTGTTTTTT.

The chain uses TRBV7-2 and TRBJ2-1; D unresolved. Germline-derived CDR1 and CDR2 are SGHTA and FQGNSA. This CDR3 comprises 15 residues. The V gene lost 5 bases and the J gene lost 0 bases, with 11 bases spanning the gap. CDR3 bases: TGTGCCAGCAGCCCTAGACCCTCCTCCTACAATGAGCAGTTCTTC. Its translation is CASSPRPSSYNEQFF.

There are a few counts of this clone. The J gene is TRBJ1-2, the V gene TRBV3-1 (or the pseudogene TRBV3-2); no reliable D call. Germline V lookup: CDR1 LGHDT, CDR2 YNNKEL (reference sequence). This CDR3 spans 13 amino acids. Trimming shortened V by 0 bases and J by 7 bases, and 9 bases separated the two germline ends. The CDR3 DNA sequence: TGTGCCAGCAGCCAAGAACCTCTGCGTGGCTACACCTTC. Its translation: CASSQEPLRGYTF.

The rearrangement joins TRBV19 to TRBJ2-5, with TRBD2 identical over 14 bases. V lost 6 bases, J lost 3 bases, and 3 bases stayed unmatched. Germline CDR1 reads LNHDA; CDR2 reads SQIVND (reference sequence). The length of the CDR3 is 15 residues. CDR3 sequence reads: CASSGTSGGKETQYF. DNA of the CDR3: TGTGCCAGTAGCGGGACTAGCGGGGGAAAAGAGACCCAGTACTTC.

The V and J genes are TRBV6-6 and TRBJ2-7; D is perhaps TRBD1 (5 bases). Per the germline V gene, CDR1 is MNHNY and CDR2 is SVGAGI (reference sequence). V was trimmed by 7 bases and J by 2 bases, leaving 12 bases between them. The CDR3 length is 13 residues. In DNA, the CDR3 is TGTGCCAGCACTAGGACAAACACCTACGAGCAGTACTTC. Amino acids: CASTRTNTYEQYF.

V gene TRBV27 combines with J gene TRBJ2-7; 9 nucleotides agree with TRBD2. CDR3 length: 15 amino acids. The ends lost 3 bases at V and 4 bases at J; junction bases unmatched: 7. CDR1 is MNHEY and CDR2 is SMNVEV in the germline V gene (reference sequence). The DNA for the CDR3 is TGTGCCAGCAGTTTCGGGCGGGGGGGCAGGTACGAGCAGTACTTC. Its protein is CASSFGRGGRYEQYF.

The chain uses TRBV2 and TRBJ1-1; D may be TRBD1 (6 bases). V dropped 8 bases and J dropped 1 base, with 11 bases sitting between them. The CDR3 length is 13 residues. Germline values: CDR1 SNHLY, CDR2 FYNNEI. The CDR3 sequence is CASGVQGNTEAFF. The CDR3 DNA reads as TGTGCCAGCGGAGTACAGGGGAACACTGAAGCTTTCTTT. Filled out from reference TRBV2 and TRBJ1-1, the complete variable domain reads EPEVTQTPSHQVTQMGQEVILRCVPISNHLYFYWYRQILGQKVEFLVSFYNNEISEKSEIFDDQFSVERPDGSNFTLKIRSTKLEDSAMYFCASGVQGNTEAFFGQGTRLTVV.

The chain links TRBV6-6 to TRBJ1-5; D gene ambiguous. CDR1 and CDR2 (germline): MNHNY, SVGAGI (reference sequence). The CDR3 has 16 amino acids. Trimming shortened V by 10 bases and J by 0 bases, and 19 bases separated the two germline ends. Here the CDR3 DNA reads TGTGCCACCAAAAACTTCGGGATTGATAGCAATCAGCCCCAGCATTTT. This sequence encodes CATKNFGIDSNQPQHF.

The CDR3 nucleotides are TGTGCCAGCAGTTACCCCCGGGTGGGCACTGAAGCTTTCTTT. Amino acid sequence: CASSYPRVGTEAFF. This chain uses TRBV6-2 or TRBV6-3 with TRBJ1-1; D gene ambiguous. The V and J ends lost 2 bases and 4 bases respectively, with 11 bases between them. CDR1 and CDR2 (germline): MNHEY, SVGEGT. The CDR3 has 14 residues.

The V call is TRBV18, the J call TRBJ1-2, with 7 bases matching TRBD1. The V gene's germline CDR1 is KGHSH and CDR2 LQKENI. The V gene end was trimmed by 5 bases and the J gene end by 4 bases; junction bases not matched to a gene: 7. CDR3 size: 14 residues. CDR3 protein: CASSSDRVGYGYTF. The CDR3 nucleotides are TGTGCCAGCTCATCAGACAGGGTCGGCTATGGCTACACCTTC.

This clone was found once. The rearrangement joins TRBV24-1 to TRBJ2-5; D possibly corresponds to TRBD2 (6 bases). Per the germline V gene, CDR1 is KGHDR and CDR2 is SFDVKD. V lost 6 bases to trimming and J lost 5 bases, with 12 bases between them. The CDR3 consists of 13 residues. For the CDR3, the DNA is TGTGCCACCAGTAAGGGGAGGTTGGAGACCCAGTACTTC. It specifies CATSKGRLETQYF.

The V and J genes are TRBV2 and TRBJ1-5, with D possibly matching TRBD1 (6 bases). Per the germline V gene, CDR1 is SNHLY and CDR2 is FYNNEI. This CDR3 spans 13 amino acids. Trimming left V 10 bases short and J 5 bases short, with 15 bases between. The CDR3 coding sequence is TGTGCCACCACCGGGGGGCCTTATCAGCCCCAGCATTTT. This gives the protein CATTGGPYQPQHF. The full variable domain, its missing parts supplied by reference TRBV2 and TRBJ1-5, is EPEVTQTPSHQVTQMGQEVILRCVPISNHLYFYWYRQILGQKVEFLVSFYNNEISEKSEIFDDQFSVERPDGSNFTLKIRSTKLEDSAMYFCATTGGPYQPQHFGDGTRLSIL.

The chain is built from TRBV7-3 and TRBJ2-2, with 9 bases identical to TRBD1. The CDR3 covers 14 residues. Trimming at V came to 5 bases and at J to 5 bases, leaving 3 bases not matched to a gene. Germline V gene sequence: CDR1 SGHTA, CDR2 FQGTGA. The CDR3 spells CASSRGTGTGELFF. The DNA of the CDR3 is TGTGCCAGCAGCCGCGGGACAGGGACCGGGGAGCTGTTTTTT.